These 32 T cell receptor beta chains came from one sample sequenced in a study of T-cell memory formation after mild COVID-19. TCRdb analysed the 5' RACE reads with MiXCR anew, one entry per CDR3 protein. Found here are fewer than 700,000 distinct CDR3 sequences, roughly a fifth of them singletons; the top ten hold 8.4%. The sample was PBMCs or a T cell subset sorted from them (not recorded which). These receptors were obtained from an adult woman who had mild COVID-19 (a few samples of this study predate the infection). Cell type and time point are not known.

This rearrangement joins TRBV6-5 to TRBJ2-7; D is possibly TRBD1 (6 bases). Germline values: CDR1 MNHEY, CDR2 SVGAGI. The CDR3 covers 13 residues. Trimming stripped 5 bases from V and 8 bases from J, with 16 bases between. The CDR3 loop is CASSKSQGRQQYF. CDR3 bases: TGTGCCAGCAGTAAAAGCCAGGGGCGACAGCAGTACTTC.

This clonotype was recorded a few times. The genes are TRBV4-1 and TRBJ2-3; TRBD1 is a possible D gene (6 bases). This CDR3 is built from 13 residues. The ends were cut back, 6 bases at V and 4 bases at J, with 11 bases in the middle. From germline, CDR1 is MGHRA and CDR2 YSYEKL. CDR3 coding DNA: TGCGCCAGCAGATCTGGGGGCTCAGATACGCAGTATTTT. Translated, it gives CASRSGGSDTQYF.

The sample holds many counts of this clonotype. The chain carries TRBV18 and TRBJ2-7; D ambiguous. The CDR3 covers 11 residues. Germline-derived CDR1 and CDR2 are KGHSH and LQKENI. V lost 5 bases and J lost 4, with 6 bases in between. The CDR3 sequence: CASSSEYEQYF. For the CDR3, the DNA is TGTGCCAGCTCAAGCGAATACGAGCAGTACTTC.

The chain links TRBV21-1 to TRBJ2-7; TRBD2, the D gene given by the table, was not confirmed from the DNA. TRBV21-1 counts as a pseudogene. This CDR3 is built from 13 residues. The CDR3 sequence: CASSKGLAYEQYF. The CDR3 DNA sequence: TGTGCCAGCAGCAAGGGACTAGCGTACGAGCAGTACTTC.

Points on this clonotype: One end of the junction fails to match germline, which may point to a read error. The chain uses TRBV27 and TRBJ2-2, with D unresolved. The CDR3 covers 15 residues. Germline lookup yields CDR1 MNHEY and CDR2 SMNVEV (reference sequence). The CDR3 here is CASSSPPEGTWELFF. CDR3 DNA: TGTGCCAGCAGTTCCCCCCCAGAAGGCACCTGGGAGCTGTTTTTT.

This chain joins TRBV20-1 and TRBJ2-7; tentatively, D is TRBD1 (5 bases). The CDR3 length is 14 residues. Between the trimmed V and J ends, which lost 5 bases and 0 bases, there was a span of 14 bases. Germline V lookup: CDR1 DFQATT, CDR2 SNEGSKA (reference sequence). CDR3 residues: CSASEVGLSYEQYF. CDR3 in DNA: TGCAGTGCTTCGGAAGTGGGGCTCTCCTACGAGCAGTACTTC.

The chain joins TRBV20-1 to TRBJ2-5; D may correspond to TRBD1 or TRBD2 (5 bases each). Germline CDR1 and CDR2: DFQATT and SNEGSKA (reference sequence). The CDR3 is 16 residues long. With 1 base removed from V and 0 bases from J, the gap between germline ends came to 15 bases. CDR3 in DNA: TGCAGTGCTAGAGGTCCGGGACCTACGTACCAAGAGACCCAGTACTTC. Translated, it gives CSARGPGPTYQETQYF.

This clonotype has only a few counts. The V call is TRBV7-9, the J call TRBJ2-1; 8 bases line up with TRBD1. The CDR3 loop spans 16 amino acids. Losses at the gene ends were 4 bases for V and 2 bases for J; bases not matched to a gene: 7. The germline gives CDR1 SEHNR, CDR2 FQNEAQ (reference sequence). This chain's CDR3 is CASSSFRDRPYNEQFF. The DNA for the CDR3 is TGTGCCAGCAGCTCATTCCGGGACAGGCCCTACAATGAGCAGTTCTTC.

The chain has TRBV3-1 and TRBJ2-7, with D possibly TRBD1 on 5 matching bases. V was cut by 2 bases and J by 4 bases, with 24 bases left in between. Germline V gives CDR1 LGHDT, CDR2 YNNKEL (reference sequence). CDR3 length equals 18 residues. CDR3 nucleotides: TGTGCCAGCAGCCAAAGATACCTACAGACAGTCCAGTCGTACGAGCAGTACTTC. Protein product: CASSQRYLQTVQSYEQYF.

This clonotype was found a few times. This chain uses TRBV7-2 with TRBJ2-7, with 9 bases identical to TRBD2. This CDR3 comprises 16 residues. The ends lost 4 bases at V and 4 bases at J; junction bases unmatched: 11. Germline V gives CDR1 SGHTA, CDR2 FQGNSA. The CDR3 DNA reads as TGTGCCAGCAGCTCCCAGTTTAGCGGGAGTAGTTACGAGCAGTACTTC. It encodes CASSSQFSGSSYEQYF.

This clonotype is a singleton in its sample. The chain recombines TRBV5-1 with TRBJ2-5; the D gene is possibly TRBD1 (6 bases). Per germline, CDR1 SGHRS and CDR2 YFSETQ. The CDR3 sequence is 16 residues long. V was cut by 0 bases and J by 4 bases, with 16 bases left in between. The CDR3 sequence is CASSLGPTGSLETQYF. CDR3 coding DNA: TGCGCCAGCAGCTTGGGACCGACAGGATCCCTAGAGACCCAGTACTTC.

This clonotype was detected only a few times. This sequence joins TRBV7-2 and TRBJ2-7; either TRBD1 or TRBD2 may fit D (5 bases each). V was trimmed by 4 bases and J by 4 bases, leaving 20 bases between them. CDR1 and CDR2 (germline): SGHTA, FQGNSA. The CDR3 contains 16 residues. The CDR3 DNA reads TGTGCCAGCAGCTCACACCGGGACGGTGGCAAATACGAGCAGTACTTC. This codes for CASSSHRDGGKYEQYF.

This clonotype was seen a few times. The V gene is TRBV5-1, the J gene TRBJ2-3; D not resolved. The CDR3 totals 16 residues. The V gene's germline CDR1 is SGHRS and CDR2 YFSETQ. V was shortened by 0 bases and J by 0 bases, with 11 bases between the two germline ends. The chain's CDR3 is CASSLGRTPSTDTQYF. The CDR3, as DNA: TGCGCCAGCAGCTTGGGTCGGACCCCTAGCACAGATACGCAGTATTTT.

This chain connects TRBV30 to TRBJ2-1; tentatively, D is TRBD2 (5 bases). Germline CDR1 GTSNPN, CDR2 SVGIG (reference sequence). Trimming removed 1 base at V and 10 bases at J, with 11 bases between. The CDR3 has 12 amino acids. The CDR3 nucleotides are TGTGCCTGGAGTGAGGAGGCGTCCGAGCAGTTCTTC. The encoded protein is CAWSEEASEQFF.

The chain couples TRBV7-9 to TRBJ2-5; D perhaps matches TRBD2 (6 bases). CDR3 size: 15 residues. V was clipped by 1 base and J by 0 bases, with 9 bases between them. Germline-derived CDR1 and CDR2 are SEHNR and FQNEAQ (reference sequence). CDR3 protein: CASSLVAAYQETQYF. The CDR3, as DNA: TGTGCCAGCAGCTTAGTAGCGGCGTACCAAGAGACCCAGTACTTC. Full variable domain (remainder filled in from reference TRBV7-9 and TRBJ2-5): DTGVSQNPRHKITKRGQNVTFRCDPISEHNRLYWYRQTLGQGPEFLTYFQNEAQLEKSRLLSDRFSAERPKGSFSTLEIQRTEQGDSAMYLCASSLVAAYQETQYFGPGTRLLVL.

The chain employs TRBV24-1 and TRBJ1-4, with D tentatively TRBD1 (6 bases). Per germline, CDR1 KGHDR and CDR2 SFDVKD. V was cut by 3 bases and J by 2 bases, with 9 bases left in between. The CDR3 contains 15 residues. In DNA form, the CDR3 reads TGTGCCACCAGTGATGGGGGGCGGACTAATGAAAAACTGTTTTTT. Amino acids: CATSDGGRTNEKLFF.

The chain carries TRBV9 and TRBJ2-3, with 11 positions matching TRBD2. CDR1 SGDLS and CDR2 YYNGEE come from the germline V gene. The CDR3 sequence is 19 residues long. With V trimmed by 0 bases and J by 2 bases, 11 bases remained unmatched. CDR3 nucleotides: TGTGCCAGCAGCGTAGTAAGTGGGCTAGCGGGGGGCCTCACAGATACGCAGTATTTT. Protein product: CASSVVSGLAGGLTDTQYF.

The chain has TRBV6-5 and TRBJ1-3; D perhaps matches TRBD1 (5 bases). The length of the CDR3 is 13 residues. V lost 3 bases and J 6 bases, leaving 9 bases between the germline ends. Germline V gives CDR1 MNHEY, CDR2 SVGAGI. The CDR3 sequence is CASSYSGTNTIYF. Written as DNA, the CDR3 is TGTGCCAGCAGTTATTCTGGGACAAACACCATATATTTT.

This clonotype occurred a few times. The V call is TRBV5-6, the J call TRBJ1-4; weak D call: TRBD1 (5 bases). Germline V lookup: CDR1 SGHDT, CDR2 YYEEEE. The CDR3 contains 15 residues. V was clipped by 0 bases and J by 6 bases, with 12 bases between them. The CDR3, as DNA: TGTGCCAGCAGCTTGGCCGGCAGGGCGGATGAAAAACTGTTTTTT. Its protein is CASSLAGRADEKLFF.

The sample holds a few counts of this clonotype. V and J are TRBV12-3 or TRBV12-4 and TRBJ2-7; 9 nucleotides agree with TRBD1. The length of the CDR3 is 17 residues. V lost 6 bases and J lost 4; bases outside the gene matches: 16. Written as DNA, the CDR3 is TGTGCCAGCAGGGCCGGGACAGGGCCTTCCTCTCTTTACGAGCAGTACTTC. Its protein product is CASRAGTGPSSLYEQYF.

There are a few counts of this clonotype. The chain employs TRBV20-1 and TRBJ1-1; D is possibly TRBD1 (6 bases). V gave up 7 bases and J gave up 0 bases, with 9 bases separating them. The CDR3 extends over 12 amino acids. Germline CDR1 DFQATT, CDR2 SNEGSKA (reference sequence). CDR3 bases: TGCAGTGGTCAGGGGATGAACACTGAAGCTTTCTTT. This codes for CSGQGMNTEAFF.

The chain links TRBV20-1 to TRBJ2-7; maybe TRBD2 (5 bases). The CDR3 is 13 residues long. Germline-derived CDR1 and CDR2 are DFQATT and SNEGSKA (reference sequence). With 7 bases removed from V and 6 bases from J, the gap between germline ends came to 19 bases. CDR3 region: CSVEITAGGEQYF. Here the CDR3 DNA reads TGCAGTGTAGAGATAACAGCCGGAGGCGAGCAGTACTTC.

This clonotype was found a few times. At one boundary the junction diverges from the germline segment, which might be a read error. J is TRBJ2-2 and V is TRBV7-7; tentative D call: TRBD2 (5 bases). This CDR3 comprises 15 residues. Per the germline V gene, CDR1 is SSHAT and CDR2 is FNYEAQ (reference sequence). The CDR3 loop is CASSKAETAAGELFF. In DNA, the CDR3 is TGTGCTAGCAGCAAAGCGGAGACTGCCGCCGGGGAGCTGTTTTTT.

J is TRBJ2-4 and V is TRBV5-5; 7 bases map to TRBD1. V lost 2 bases to trimming and J lost 0 bases; unmatched junction nucleotides: 5. The CDR3 contains 16 residues. Looked up from germline, CDR1 is SGHKS and CDR2 is YYEKEE (reference sequence). Written as DNA, the CDR3 is TGTGCCAGCAGCTTCAGGACAGGACTAGCCAAAAACATTCAGTACTTC. Protein: CASSFRTGLAKNIQYF.

This clonotype was seen repeatedly, ten times or more. The V and J genes are TRBV27 and TRBJ2-3; TRBD2 is a possible D gene (7 bases). CDR3 length: 11 residues. CDR1 is MNHEY and CDR2 is SMNVEV in the germline V gene (reference sequence). Trimming stripped 4 bases from V and 11 bases from J, with 10 bases between. CDR3 DNA: TGTGCCAGCAGTTGGCGGGGGCGGCAGTATTTT. This gives the protein CASSWRGRQYF.

In DNA, the CDR3 is TGTGCCAGCAGATTCAGGTCGAGCTCTGGAAACACCATATATTTT. It yields the protein CASRFRSSSGNTIYF. The rearrangement uses TRBV6-5 and TRBJ1-3, with D hard to call. Germline CDR1 MNHEY, CDR2 SVGAGI. The CDR3 totals 15 residues. V was trimmed by 6 bases and J by 0 bases, leaving 12 bases between them.

The chain recombines TRBV5-5 with TRBJ2-1; no clear D gene. The V gene's germline CDR1 is SGHKS and CDR2 YYEKEE (reference sequence). The CDR3 runs to 13 residues. V lost 2 bases and J 7 bases, leaving 10 bases between the germline ends. The CDR3 DNA reads TGTGCCAGCAGCTTAGCTAGTCGGAATGAGCAGTTCTTC. Protein: CASSLASRNEQFF.

In this sample, this clonotype turned up a few times. The chain links TRBV5-1 to TRBJ2-7; no clear D. The CDR3 length is 15 residues. The germline V gene encodes CDR1 SGHRS and CDR2 YFSETQ. The V end was cut by 4 bases, the J end by 5 bases, with 19 bases between. The chain's CDR3 is CASSPSPLGLDEQYF. The CDR3 DNA sequence: TGCGCCAGCAGCCCCTCCCCGCTGGGCTTGGACGAGCAGTACTTC.

The CDR3 bases are TGTGCCTGGAGTGCCAGGGGCACCGGGGAGCTGTTTTTT. It is translated as CAWSARGTGELFF. The chain joins TRBV30 to TRBJ2-2, with TRBD1 as a possible D gene (6 bases). This CDR3 is 13 amino acids long. V lost 1 base, J lost 4 bases, and 7 bases lay in between. Germline lookup yields CDR1 GTSNPN and CDR2 SVGIG (reference sequence).

The sample holds a few counts of this clonotype. The chain carries TRBV12-3 or TRBV12-4 and TRBJ2-7, with D perhaps matching TRBD1 (6 bases). Trimming cost V 8 bases and J 6 bases, with 20 bases left between them. This CDR3 has 14 residues. In DNA, the CDR3 is TGTGCCAGCGGGACGGGGCAGGGGAGATCCGAGCAGTACTTC. This codes for CASGTGQGRSEQYF.

This clonotype occurred a few times. The chain has TRBV18 and TRBJ2-7, with 12 bases matching TRBD2. J lost 1 base, V lost 5 bases, and 3 bases had no gene match. This CDR3 has 15 amino acids. Germline CDR1 reads KGHSH; CDR2 reads LQKENI. CDR3: CASSTGLAGSYEQYF. CDR3 coding DNA: TGTGCCAGCTCAACCGGACTAGCGGGATCCTACGAGCAGTACTTC.

This clonotype was seen only a few times. The chain is built from TRBV5-1 and TRBJ1-2; 10 bases match TRBD1. V gave up 4 bases and J gave up 2 bases; unmatched junction bases: 5. The CDR3 length is 15 residues. Germline V CDR1 and CDR2: SGHRS, YFSETQ. CDR3 loop: CASSPRQGANYGYTF. CDR3 DNA: TGCGCCAGCAGCCCACGACAGGGGGCAAACTATGGCTACACCTTC.